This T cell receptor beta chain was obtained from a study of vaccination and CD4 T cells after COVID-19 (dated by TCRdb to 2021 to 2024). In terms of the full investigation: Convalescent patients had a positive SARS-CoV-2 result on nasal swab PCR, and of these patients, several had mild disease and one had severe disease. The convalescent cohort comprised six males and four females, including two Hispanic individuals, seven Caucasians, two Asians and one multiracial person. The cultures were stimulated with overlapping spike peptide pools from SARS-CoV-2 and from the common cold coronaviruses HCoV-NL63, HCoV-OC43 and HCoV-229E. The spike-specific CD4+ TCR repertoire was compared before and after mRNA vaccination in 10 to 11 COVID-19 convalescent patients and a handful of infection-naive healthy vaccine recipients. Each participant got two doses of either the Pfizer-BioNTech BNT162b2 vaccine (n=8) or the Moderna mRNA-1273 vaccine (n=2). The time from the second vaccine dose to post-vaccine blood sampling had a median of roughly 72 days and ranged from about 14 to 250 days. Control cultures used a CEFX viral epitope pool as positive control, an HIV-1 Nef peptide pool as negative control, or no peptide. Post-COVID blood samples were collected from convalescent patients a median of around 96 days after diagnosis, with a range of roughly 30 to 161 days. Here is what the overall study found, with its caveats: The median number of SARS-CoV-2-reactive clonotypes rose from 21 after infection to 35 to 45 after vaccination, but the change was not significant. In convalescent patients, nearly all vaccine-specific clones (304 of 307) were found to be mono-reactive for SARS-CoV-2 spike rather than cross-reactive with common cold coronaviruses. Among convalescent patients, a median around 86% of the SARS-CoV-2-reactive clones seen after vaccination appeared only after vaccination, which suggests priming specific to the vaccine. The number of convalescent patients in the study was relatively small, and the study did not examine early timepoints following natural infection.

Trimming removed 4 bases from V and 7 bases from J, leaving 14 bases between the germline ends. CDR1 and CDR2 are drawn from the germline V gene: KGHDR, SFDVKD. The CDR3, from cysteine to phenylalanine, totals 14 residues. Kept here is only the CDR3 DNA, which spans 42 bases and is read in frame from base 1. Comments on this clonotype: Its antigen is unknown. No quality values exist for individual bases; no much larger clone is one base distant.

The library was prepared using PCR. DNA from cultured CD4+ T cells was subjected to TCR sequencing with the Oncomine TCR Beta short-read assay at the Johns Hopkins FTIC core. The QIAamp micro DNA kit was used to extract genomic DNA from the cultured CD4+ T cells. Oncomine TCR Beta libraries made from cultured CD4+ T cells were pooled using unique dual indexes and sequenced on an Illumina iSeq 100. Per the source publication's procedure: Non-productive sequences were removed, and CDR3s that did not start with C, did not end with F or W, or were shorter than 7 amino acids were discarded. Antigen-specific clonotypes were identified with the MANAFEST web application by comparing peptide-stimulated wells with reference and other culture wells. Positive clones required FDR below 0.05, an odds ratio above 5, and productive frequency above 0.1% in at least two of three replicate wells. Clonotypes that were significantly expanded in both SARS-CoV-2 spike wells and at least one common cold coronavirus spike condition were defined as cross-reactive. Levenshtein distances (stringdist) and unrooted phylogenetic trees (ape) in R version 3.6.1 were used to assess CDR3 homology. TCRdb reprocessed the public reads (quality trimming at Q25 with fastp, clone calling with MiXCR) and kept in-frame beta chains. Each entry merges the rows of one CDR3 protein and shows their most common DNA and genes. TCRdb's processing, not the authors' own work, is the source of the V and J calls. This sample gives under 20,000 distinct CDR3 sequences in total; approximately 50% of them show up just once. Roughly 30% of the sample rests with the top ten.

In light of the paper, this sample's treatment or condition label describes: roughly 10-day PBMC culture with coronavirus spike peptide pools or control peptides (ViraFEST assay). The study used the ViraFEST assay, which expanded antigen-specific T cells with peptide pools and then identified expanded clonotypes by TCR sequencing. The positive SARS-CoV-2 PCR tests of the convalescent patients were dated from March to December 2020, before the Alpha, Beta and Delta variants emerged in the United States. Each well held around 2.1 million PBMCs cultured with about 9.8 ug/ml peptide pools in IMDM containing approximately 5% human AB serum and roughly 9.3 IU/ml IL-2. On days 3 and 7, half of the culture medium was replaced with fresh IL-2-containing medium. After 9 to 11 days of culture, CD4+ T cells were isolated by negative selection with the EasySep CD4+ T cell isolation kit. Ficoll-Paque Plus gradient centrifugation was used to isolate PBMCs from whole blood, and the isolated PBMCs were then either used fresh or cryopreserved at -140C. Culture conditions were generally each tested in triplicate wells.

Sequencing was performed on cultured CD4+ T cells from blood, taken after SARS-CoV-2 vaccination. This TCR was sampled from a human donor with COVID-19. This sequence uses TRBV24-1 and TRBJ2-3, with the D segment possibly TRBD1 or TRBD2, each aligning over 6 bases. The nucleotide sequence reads TGTGCCACCAGTGAACCCTCGGGGGCTAATACGCAGTATTTT. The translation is CATSEPSGANTQYF.